A selection of T cell receptor beta chains follows, all from one sample in a study of T cell responses to AZD1222 COVID-19 vaccine. Produced via immunoSEQ multiplex PCR; TCRdb's table is partial and in-frame only. The sample has over 150,000 clones; around 88% are singletons. Sequenced here: peripheral blood, sampled 28 days after the second AZD1222 dose. These receptors were collected from an adult who received the AZD1222 COVID-19 vaccine. The CDR3 runs from the conserved cysteine through the conserved F or W. Fields, in order: V gene, J gene, clone size, D gene, CDR3 protein, CDR3 DNA. The D gene is left open where the match is weak. The size of a clone is reported for some rows only, either as once, few or many, or as a class for expanded clones.

>TRBV3-1/TRBV3-2|TRBJ2-2|-|-
CASSQGGRNTGELFF
TGTGCCAGCAGCCAGGGGGGACGGAACACCGGGGAGCTGTTTTTT
>TRBV6-5|TRBJ2-5|few|-
CASSPTQGIGETQYF
TGTGCCAGCAGTCCCACACAGGGTATCGGAGAGACCCAGTACTTC
>TRBV5-4|TRBJ2-3|-|TRBD2
CASTSPGGGPDTQYF
TGTGCCAGCACCTCCCCGGGGGGGGGACCAGATACGCAGTATTTT
>TRBV25-1|TRBJ2-2|-|TRBD1
CASSERAGGTGELFF
TGTGCCAGCAGTGAACGGGCAGGGGGCACCGGGGAGCTGTTTTTT
>TRBV6-5|TRBJ2-2|-|TRBD2
CASSSSSGDRGGELFF
TGTGCCAGCAGTTCCTCTAGCGGGGACCGGGGCGGGGAGCTGTTTTTT
>TRBV11-2|TRBJ1-1|-|-
CASSLGIENTEAFF
TGTGCCAGCAGCCTAGGAATCGAGAACACTGAAGCTTTCTTT
>TRBV2|TRBJ1-5|few|-
CASSEALSVWQPQHF
TGTGCCAGCAGTGAAGCGCTGTCGGTCTGGCAGCCCCAGCATTTT
>TRBV2|TRBJ1-5|-|TRBD1
CASDRGGNQPQHF
TGTGCCAGCGACAGGGGGGGCAATCAGCCCCAGCATTTT
>TRBV30|TRBJ1-2|-|-
CAWTFWGRGYGYTF
TGTGCCTGGACTTTTTGGGGCAGAGGCTATGGCTACACCTTC
>TRBV6-2/TRBV6-3|TRBJ2-7|-|-
CASSYSEIIYEQYF
TGTGCCAGCAGTTACTCGGAAATTATTTACGAGCAGTACTTC
>TRBV5-1|TRBJ1-2|-|-
CASSQDDPRIYGYTF
TGCGCCAGCAGCCAAGACGACCCAAGGATCTATGGCTACACCTTC
>TRBV6-1|TRBJ1-2|-|TRBD1
CASSEVWVQGSNGGGYTF
TGTGCCAGCAGTGAAGTATGGGTACAGGGGTCGAACGGAGGAGGCTACACCTTC
>TRBV2|TRBJ2-1|-|-
CASSESHTNEQFF
TGTGCCAGCAGTGAATCGCACACCAATGAGCAGTTCTTC
>TRBV15|TRBJ2-4|-|-
CATKGEVENIQYF
TGTGCCACCAAGGGTGAGGTAGAAAACATTCAGTACTTC
>TRBV11-3|TRBJ2-3|-|-
CASSFKSQGTKSDTQYF
TGTGCCAGCAGCTTTAAGTCCCAAGGCACAAAATCAGATACGCAGTATTTT
>TRBV4-2|TRBJ2-5|-|TRBD2
CASSQDGGGVQETQYF
TGTGCCAGCAGCCAAGACGGCGGGGGAGTACAAGAGACCCAGTACTTC
>TRBV9|TRBJ1-5|-|TRBD1
CASSATGAPGPQHF
TGTGCCAGCAGCGCAACAGGGGCCCCTGGACCCCAGCATTTT
>TRBV3-1/TRBV3-2|TRBJ1-2|once|-
CASSQVADYGYTF
TGTGCCAGCAGCCAAGTCGCAGACTATGGCTACACCTTC
>TRBV4-1|TRBJ1-2|-|-
CASSQEDRNYGYTF
TGCGCCAGCAGCCAAGAAGACAGGAACTATGGCTACACCTTC
>TRBV25-1|TRBJ1-2|-|-
CASSESAPWHGYTF
TGTGCCAGCAGTGAATCAGCCCCGTGGCATGGCTACACCTTC
>TRBV3-1/TRBV3-2|TRBJ1-1|-|-
CASSQGGRGTEAFF
TGTGCCAGCAGCCAAGGGGGCAGGGGCACTGAAGCTTTCTTT
>TRBV28|TRBJ2-7|-|-
CATGTFSYEQYF
TGTGCCACAGGGACTTTTAGCTACGAGCAGTACTTC
>TRBV10-1|TRBJ1-1|-|-
CASSESREDTEAFF
TGCGCCAGCAGTGAGTCGCGGGAGGACACTGAAGCTTTCTTT
>TRBV2|TRBJ1-4|once|-
CASNSGTFNEKLFF
TGTGCCAGCAATTCCGGGACATTTAATGAAAAACTGTTTTTT
>TRBV6-2/TRBV6-3|TRBJ2-6|-|TRBD2
CASSLAGGTGANVLTF
TGTGCCAGCAGTCTAGCGGGGGGGACTGGGGCCAACGTCCTGACTTTC
>TRBV10-3|TRBJ2-4|-|TRBD2
CAISESGGLAGIPAKNIQYF
TGTGCCATCAGTGAGTCGGGAGGGCTAGCGGGGATTCCAGCCAAAAACATTCAGTACTTC